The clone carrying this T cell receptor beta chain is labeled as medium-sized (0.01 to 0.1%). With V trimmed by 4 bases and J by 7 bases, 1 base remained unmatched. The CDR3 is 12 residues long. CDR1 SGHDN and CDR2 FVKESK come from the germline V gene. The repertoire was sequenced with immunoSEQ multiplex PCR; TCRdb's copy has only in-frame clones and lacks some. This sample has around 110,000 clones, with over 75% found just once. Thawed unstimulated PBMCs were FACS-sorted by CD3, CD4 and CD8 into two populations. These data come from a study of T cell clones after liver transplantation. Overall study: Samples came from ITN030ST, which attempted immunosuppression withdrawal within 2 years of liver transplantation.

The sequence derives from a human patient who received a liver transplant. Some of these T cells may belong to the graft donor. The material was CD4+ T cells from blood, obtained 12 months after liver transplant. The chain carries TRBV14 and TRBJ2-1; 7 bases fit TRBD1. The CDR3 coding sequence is TGTGCCAGCAGCCCGGACAGGAATGAGCAGTTCTTC. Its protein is CASSPDRNEQFF.